This note documents a single TCR beta chain sequence. The antigen is not known. This record comes from a study of graft-versus-host responses after intestinal transplantation. Generated by immunoSEQ multiplex PCR, the TCRdb table keeps only in-frame clones and is missing some. The sample lists over 20,000 clones, 85% to 95% occurring once. Germline V lookup: CDR1 LNHDA, CDR2 SQIVND (reference sequence). V lost 5 bases and J lost 0, with 13 bases in between. The CDR3 is 15 residues long. The study, taken as a whole, reports: Association was observed between peak circulating GvH clone levels and early post-transplant HvG declines.

The V and J genes are TRBV19 and TRBJ1-1, with a tentative D call TRBD1 (5 bases). The sequence derives from a human patient who received an intestinal transplant, so some T cells may come from the graft donor. Material: PBMCs, obtained roughly 260 days after intestinal transplant. CDR3 nucleotides: TGTGCCAGTAGTCCGGGGGGAGGGGTGAACACTGAAGCTTTCTTT. Its protein product is CASSPGGGVNTEAFF.